This T cell receptor beta chain was obtained from a study of identical twins. Study-level results: Twins' surplus sharing was weaker for beta out-of-frame sequences. Cord blood beta clonotypes present at high abundance carried fewer insertions; no such pattern appeared in memory repertoires.

TCRdb reprocessed the 5' RACE reads via MiXCR and lists one record per CDR3 protein. The profile shows 650,000 to 800,000 distinct CDR3 sequences, 8% to 9% of them singletons. Germline V lookup: CDR1 MDHEN, CDR2 SYDVKM. The length of the CDR3 is 14 residues. The V segment lost 7 bases and the J segment 3 bases; nucleotides outside the gene matches: 9. Worth noting for this clonotype: The antigen is not known.

These records were also assigned to another study, of yellow fever vaccine responses in identical twins.

The genes are TRBV28 and TRBJ2-7; 7 bases match TRBD2. The sample was PBMCs. The TCR sequence derives from a woman under 30 in good health. CDR3 sequence: CASTQYGEGYEQYF. CDR3 DNA sequence: TGTGCCAGCACCCAGTACGGGGAGGGCTACGAGCAGTACTTC.